This T cell receptor (beta chain) was retrieved from a study of blood T cell repertoires in COVID-19. Across the study: The United States, Italy and Spain were the sources of the acute and convalescent COVID-19 samples. In each case, the material was cDNA or gDNA derived from T cells, B-cell-depleted T cells, or PBMCs.

Authors' methods: Amplified reference gene primers provided the basis for estimating nucleated cell counts. The data were produced by immunoSEQ multiplex PCR, yet TCRdb's version contains in-frame clones alone and is incomplete. The V and J calls and clone size come from that table; D and trimming were worked out from the DNA. The data show about 47,000 clones, about 88% seen once. This receptor was identified in a man over 45 with acute or convalescent COVID-19. Sequencing input: peripheral blood.

The CDR3 region is CASSSRTSSNTGELFF. The CDR3, as DNA: TGTGCCAGCAGCTCGAGGACTAGCTCAAACACCGGGGAGCTGTTTTTT. The chain carries TRBV7-6 and TRBJ2-2; 8 nucleotides match TRBD2. The V segment lost 4 bases and the J segment 2 bases; nucleotides outside the gene matches: 6. Per germline, CDR1 SGHVS and CDR2 FNYEAQ. CDR3 length: 16 residues.